A single sample is the source of the 10 T cell receptor beta chains below, sequenced in a study of blood T cell repertoires in COVID-19. Sequenced by immunoSEQ multiplex PCR; TCRdb stores in-frame clones only, minus some. Of tens of thousands of clones listed, 86% were seen once; the top ten hold more than 6.5%. The sample taken for sequencing was peripheral blood. Source of these receptors: a man between 50 and 59 years old with active COVID-19.

The chain carries TRBV5-1 and TRBJ2-1, with 10 bases matching TRBD2. The CDR3 spans 17 residues. The germline V gene encodes CDR1 SGHRS and CDR2 YFSETQ. V shed 2 bases and J 2 bases; nucleotides not matched to a gene: 7. In nucleotides, the CDR3 is TGCGCCAGCAGCTTATCGAGCGGGGGGGCCCCCTACAATGAGCAGTTCTTC. This translates into CASSLSSGGAPYNEQFF.

There are a few counts of this clone. The J gene is TRBJ1-1, the V gene TRBV5-5, with TRBD1 matching over 7 bases. The germline V gene has CDR1 SGHKS and CDR2 YYEKEE (reference sequence). V trimming: 2 bases; J trimming: 6 bases; junction bases outside the gene matches: 16. There are 17 residues in the CDR3. CDR3 region: CASSFNHRGGKLAEAFF. Here the CDR3 DNA reads TGTGCCAGCAGCTTCAATCACAGGGGAGGTAAATTGGCTGAAGCTTTCTTT.

CDR3 in amino acids: CASSLRQGAPYEQYF. The CDR3 region has the DNA TGTGCCAGCAGTTTAAGGCAGGGGGCCCCCTACGAGCAGTACTTC. This chain connects TRBV27 to TRBJ2-7; 8 nucleotides align to TRBD1. CDR3 length: 15 amino acids. Germline CDR1 and CDR2: MNHEY and SMNVEV (reference sequence). J lost 2 bases, V lost 2 bases, and 5 bases had no gene match.

V and J are TRBV2 and TRBJ1-2; the D gene is possibly TRBD1 (6 bases). The CDR3 consists of 15 residues. Germline CDR1 and CDR2: SNHLY and FYNNEI. V was pared by 7 bases and J by 0 bases, with 15 bases between. CDR3: CASKTDRTANYGYTF. The CDR3 coding sequence is TGTGCCAGCAAAACTGACAGGACTGCTAACTATGGCTACACCTTC.

This clone was detected only once. V gene TRBV19 combines with J gene TRBJ2-7; TRBD1 agrees at 7 bases. CDR1 is LNHDA and CDR2 is SQIVND in the germline V gene (reference sequence). V lost 6 bases and J lost 5; bases outside the gene matches: 13. The CDR3 runs 15 residues. CDR3 DNA sequence: TGTGCCAGTAGCCCCACCTGGACAGGCGGCGACGAGCAGTACTTC. Its translation: CASSPTWTGGDEQYF.

The CDR3 sequence: CASSRKGQENTEAFF. In DNA form, the CDR3 reads TGTGCCAGCAGCCGCAAAGGACAGGAGAACACTGAAGCTTTCTTT. The chain links TRBV4-2 to TRBJ1-1; 7 bases agree with TRBD1. This CDR3 region has 15 residues. CDR1 is LGHNA, CDR2 YNFKEQ, per germline. Trimming at V came to 4 bases and at J to 1 base, leaving 6 bases not matched to a gene.

The CDR3, as DNA: TGTGCCAGCAGCCAAGACGGACAGGGTAGGTTTAAGCCCCAGCATTTT. Translating gives CASSQDGQGRFKPQHF. The V call is TRBV4-2, the J call TRBJ1-5, with 8 bases matching TRBD1. The CDR3 runs 16 residues. J was trimmed by 8 bases and V by 0 bases; bases with no gene match: 9. Germline-derived CDR1 and CDR2 are LGHNA and YNFKEQ.

This chain joins TRBV19 and TRBJ1-1, with 9 bases aligning to TRBD1. This CDR3 region has 14 residues. Germline CDR1 is LNHDA and CDR2 is SQIVND (reference sequence). V lost 5 bases, J lost 5 bases, and 6 bases stayed unmatched. The CDR3 DNA follows: TGTGCCAGTAGTTACAGGGGGCCCAGAACTGAAGCTTTCTTT. Protein product: CASSYRGPRTEAFF.

The chain has TRBV5-5 and TRBJ1-2, with D possibly matching TRBD1 (6 bases). CDR1 and CDR2 from the germline V gene are SGHKS and YYEKEE (reference sequence). Trimming cost V 4 bases and J 4 bases, with 14 bases left between them. CDR3 length: 14 amino acids. CDR3 sequence (DNA): TGTGCCAGCAGCCCGTCACAGGGTCTCTATGGCTACACCTTC. It specifies CASSPSQGLYGYTF.

The chain has TRBV5-1 and TRBJ2-6; 9 bases align to TRBD1. The CDR3 sequence is 17 residues long. Germline CDR1 SGHRS, CDR2 YFSETQ. After removal of 9 bases from V and 0 bases from J, the junction contained 10 bases not matched to a gene. CDR3 protein: CAIPPGQGSSGANVLTF. DNA for the CDR3: TGCGCCATCCCACCGGGACAGGGAAGCTCTGGGGCCAACGTCCTGACTTTC.